The 21 T cell receptor beta chains reported below all come from one sample, sequenced in a study of T-cell memory formation after mild COVID-19. From the 5' RACE reads, TCRdb called clonotypes with MiXCR, one entry per CDR3 protein. Among about 470,000 distinct CDR3 sequences listed, around 25% were seen once. Sequencing was carried out using PBMCs or a T cell subset sorted from them (not recorded which). The origin of the receptors is an adult woman who had mild COVID-19 (a few samples of this study predate the infection). Cell type and time point are not known.

The chain has TRBV2 and TRBJ1-5; TRBD1 is a possible D gene (5 bases). CDR1 is SNHLY and CDR2 is FYNNEI in the germline V gene. This CDR3 is 13 amino acids long. V was trimmed by 7 bases and J by 3 bases, leaving 10 bases between them. The CDR3 region is CASTRGSNQPQHF. The DNA of the CDR3 is TGTGCCAGCACGCGGGGGTCCAATCAGCCCCAGCATTTT.

This clonotype came up a few times. The genes are TRBV3-1 and TRBJ1-2; D call uncertain. Germline CDR1 LGHDT, CDR2 YNNKEL (reference sequence). Trimming shortened V by 1 base and J by 7 bases, and 10 bases separated the two germline ends. The CDR3 runs 13 residues. CDR3 amino acids: CASSQVPGSGYTF. Written as DNA, the CDR3 is TGTGCCAGCAGCCAAGTTCCGGGGAGTGGCTACACCTTC.

The chain links TRBV6-2 or TRBV6-3 to TRBJ2-6; D is unresolved. Trimming removed 5 bases from V and 0 bases from J, with 23 bases in between. The germline CDR1 and CDR2 sequences are MNHEY and SVGEGT. The length of the CDR3 is 20 residues. The CDR3 protein is CASSPSPFLRRRSGANVLTF. The CDR3 DNA follows: TGTGCCAGCAGTCCGTCCCCTTTCCTTCGCAGACGCTCTGGGGCCAACGTCCTGACTTTC.

This chain links TRBV4-1 with TRBJ2-3; D might be TRBD1 (6 bases). The V end was cut by 0 bases, the J end by 0 bases, with 16 bases between. Germline CDR1 is MGHRA and CDR2 is YSYEKL. The CDR3 runs 18 residues. CDR3 nucleotide sequence: TGCGCCAGCAGCCAAGATCAATCCCAGGGGCGGAGCACAGATACGCAGTATTTT. This sequence encodes CASSQDQSQGRSTDTQYF.

The chain carries TRBV7-2 and TRBJ2-7; D ambiguous. Per germline, CDR1 SGHTA and CDR2 FQGNSA. CDR3 size: 15 residues. Trimming shortened V by 2 bases and J by 1 base, and 12 bases separated the two germline ends. CDR3 residues: CASSLTLRGSYEQYF. In DNA, the CDR3 is TGTGCCAGCAGCTTAACCTTGCGTGGGTCCTACGAGCAGTACTTC.

This clonotype was counted at least ten times. The chain uses TRBV12-3 or TRBV12-4 and TRBJ2-2; D not resolved. The CDR3 contains 13 residues. The ends were cut back, 3 bases at V and 4 bases at J, with 6 bases in the middle. The CDR3 nucleotides are TGTGCCAGCAGTTTTCAGAGCACCGGGGAGCTGTTTTTT. Protein sequence: CASSFQSTGELFF.

The V call is TRBV7-2, the J call TRBJ1-2; D not resolved. Germline loops: CDR1 SGHTA, CDR2 FQGNSA. The CDR3 length is 15 residues. V gave up 0 bases and J gave up 7 bases, with 15 bases separating them. CDR3 amino acids: CASSLANTLRSGYTF. CDR3 nucleotides: TGTGCCAGCAGCTTAGCGAACACATTAAGGAGTGGCTACACCTTC.

This clonotype turned up a few times. The rearrangement links TRBV4-1 to TRBJ1-1; tentative D call: TRBD1 (5 bases). The germline V gene encodes CDR1 MGHRA and CDR2 YSYEKL. V lost 1 base and J lost 5, with 8 bases in between. The CDR3 is made up of 13 amino acids. CDR3 residues: CASSQAEGTEAFF. For the CDR3, the DNA is TGCGCCAGCAGCCAAGCTGAGGGGACTGAAGCTTTCTTT.

The rearrangement links TRBV14 to TRBJ2-5; D might be TRBD1 (6 bases). V was shortened by 0 bases and J by 2 bases, with 10 bases between the two germline ends. CDR3 length equals 15 residues. Germline V gene data show CDR1 as SGHDN and CDR2 as FVKESK. CDR3: CASSQERGLQETQYF. CDR3 sequence (DNA): TGTGCCAGCAGCCAAGAGAGGGGGTTACAAGAGACCCAGTACTTC.

This clonotype was detected only a few times. V is TRBV18 and J is TRBJ2-7, with TRBD1 matching 8 bases. The germline CDR1 and CDR2 sequences are KGHSH and LQKENI. V lost 0 bases and J lost 3; bases outside the gene matches: 4. The CDR3 totals 15 residues. CDR3 residues: CASSPPGTGNYEQYF. The DNA for the CDR3 is TGTGCCAGCTCACCACCAGGGACAGGAAACTACGAGCAGTACTTC.

The chain carries TRBV4-1 and TRBJ1-1, with TRBD1 matching 9 bases. V shed 1 base and J 11 bases; nucleotides not matched to a gene: 11. Germline-derived CDR1 and CDR2 are MGHRA and YSYEKL. This CDR3 is built from 15 residues. The CDR3 spells CASSQGARQGVQAFF. Here the CDR3 DNA reads TGCGCCAGCAGCCAAGGGGCTAGACAGGGGGTTCAGGCTTTCTTT.

The chain links TRBV20-1 to TRBJ2-7; D is tentatively TRBD1 or TRBD2 (7 bases each). CDR3 size: 16 residues. The V end was cut by 1 base, the J end by 2 bases, with 18 bases between. Germline values: CDR1 DFQATT, CDR2 SNEGSKA (reference sequence). This CDR3 is CSARASATGRAYEQYF. The CDR3 region has the DNA TGCAGTGCTAGAGCCTCCGCGACAGGGAGGGCCTACGAGCAGTACTTC.

This clonotype was picked up a small number of times. CDR3 protein: CSVLGYKAVSYNEQFF. DNA of the CDR3: TGCAGCGTTCTCGGGTATAAGGCCGTCTCCTACAATGAGCAGTTCTTC. The chain links TRBV29-1 to TRBJ2-1; D is undetermined. There are 16 residues in the CDR3. V was pared by 5 bases and J by 0 bases, with 17 bases between. The germline V gene encodes CDR1 SQVTM and CDR2 ANQGSEA.

This clonotype has just a few counts. This chain links TRBV7-8 with TRBJ2-1; D possibly matches TRBD1 or TRBD2 (5 bases each). Trimming shortened V by 1 base and J by 9 bases, and 10 bases separated the two germline ends. Germline assignment: CDR1 SGHVS and CDR2 FQNEAQ. The length of the CDR3 is 13 residues. The CDR3 coding sequence is TGTGCCAGCAGCTTAGGGGACCCCGGTGAGCAGTTCTTC. The encoded protein is CASSLGDPGEQFF. Full variable domain (missing parts from reference TRBV7-8 and TRBJ2-1): GAGVSQSPRYKVAKRGQDVALRCDPISGHVSLFWYQQALGQGPEFLTYFQNEAQLDKSGLPSDRFFAERPEGSVSTLKIQRTQQEDSAVYLCASSLGDPGEQFFGPGTRLTVL.

The gene calls are TRBV2 and TRBJ2-7; 7 bases line up with TRBD2. Germline V CDR1 and CDR2: SNHLY, FYNNEI. Germline trimming cut 1 base from V and 2 bases from J; bases unmatched to any gene: 8. The CDR3 length is 16 residues. CDR3 DNA: TGTGCCAGCAGTGAAGTAGGGGACTATGGGGCCTACGAGCAGTACTTC. It codes for CASSEVGDYGAYEQYF.

The table lists this clonotype with a few counts. V gene TRBV5-1 combines with J gene TRBJ1-3; maybe TRBD1 (6 bases). Germline V gives CDR1 SGHRS, CDR2 YFSETQ. This CDR3 region has 18 residues. The germline V and J ends were trimmed by 4 bases and 3 bases, with 23 bases remaining between them. The CDR3 region has the DNA TGCGCCAGCAGCCCCGACGGGACGTCCGGAGGGGGTGGAAACACCATATATTTT. It yields the protein CASSPDGTSGGGGNTIYF.

V is TRBV5-1 and J is TRBJ2-5; 7 bases match TRBD1. V lost 3 bases, J lost 5 bases, and 7 bases stayed unmatched. This CDR3 spans 14 amino acids. CDR1 and CDR2 from the germline V gene are SGHRS and YFSETQ. CDR3 sequence reads: CASSYRGSMETQYF. CDR3 nucleotides: TGCGCCAGCAGCTACAGGGGTTCCATGGAGACCCAGTACTTC. The variable domain in full, with the rest retrieved from reference TRBV5-1 and TRBJ2-5, is KAGVTQTPRYLIKTRGQQVTLSCSPISGHRSVSWYQQTPGQGLQFLFEYFSETQRNKGNFPGRFSGRQFSNSRSEMNVSTLELGDSALYLCASSYRGSMETQYFGPGTRLLVL.

This clonotype was seen a few times. DNA for the CDR3: TGCAGTGCTAGGTCCCGGGACGGCTCCTTTAGAGTCGGCACAGATACGCAGTATTTT. This encodes CSARSRDGSFRVGTDTQYF. The genes are TRBV20-1 and TRBJ2-3; D assignment may be TRBD1 or TRBD2 (5 bases each). V lost 3 bases and J lost 1, with 26 bases in between. Germline lookup yields CDR1 DFQATT and CDR2 SNEGSKA (reference sequence). The CDR3 has 19 residues.

This clonotype has more than one count but fewer than ten. This chain connects TRBV7-3 to TRBJ2-6, with 8 bases lining up with TRBD2. From germline, CDR1 is SGHTA and CDR2 FQGTGA. The trim removed 6 bases at V and 3 bases at J, leaving 4 bases unmatched. The CDR3 has 15 amino acids. The CDR3: CASSWTSLGANVLTF. The CDR3 bases are TGTGCCAGCAGTTGGACTAGCCTTGGGGCCAACGTCCTGACTTTC.

The chain employs TRBV20-1 and TRBJ1-6, with 8 nucleotides matching TRBD1. The V and J ends lost 6 bases and 0 bases, in that order; junction bases with no gene match: 4. CDR1 is DFQATT, CDR2 SNEGSKA, per germline (reference sequence). The CDR3 is made up of 15 amino acids. The CDR3 coding sequence is TGCAGTGCCAGGGGGCCCAGCTCCTATAATTCACCCCTCCACTTT. Translating it yields CSARGPSSYNSPLHF.

This clonotype has a handful of counts. The V gene is TRBV5-1, the J gene TRBJ2-5; no clear D gene. V dropped 1 base and J dropped 1 base, with 14 bases sitting between them. CDR3 size: 16 residues. Germline V gene data show CDR1 as SGHRS and CDR2 as YFSETQ. The CDR3 DNA reads TGCGCCAGCAGCTTGTTAGGCAGTAGACTCCAAGAGACCCAGTACTTC. This translates into CASSLLGSRLQETQYF. The full variable domain, its missing parts supplied by reference TRBV5-1 and TRBJ2-5, is KAGVTQTPRYLIKTRGQQVTLSCSPISGHRSVSWYQQTPGQGLQFLFEYFSETQRNKGNFPGRFSGRQFSNSRSEMNVSTLELGDSALYLCASSLLGSRLQETQYFGPGTRLLVL.